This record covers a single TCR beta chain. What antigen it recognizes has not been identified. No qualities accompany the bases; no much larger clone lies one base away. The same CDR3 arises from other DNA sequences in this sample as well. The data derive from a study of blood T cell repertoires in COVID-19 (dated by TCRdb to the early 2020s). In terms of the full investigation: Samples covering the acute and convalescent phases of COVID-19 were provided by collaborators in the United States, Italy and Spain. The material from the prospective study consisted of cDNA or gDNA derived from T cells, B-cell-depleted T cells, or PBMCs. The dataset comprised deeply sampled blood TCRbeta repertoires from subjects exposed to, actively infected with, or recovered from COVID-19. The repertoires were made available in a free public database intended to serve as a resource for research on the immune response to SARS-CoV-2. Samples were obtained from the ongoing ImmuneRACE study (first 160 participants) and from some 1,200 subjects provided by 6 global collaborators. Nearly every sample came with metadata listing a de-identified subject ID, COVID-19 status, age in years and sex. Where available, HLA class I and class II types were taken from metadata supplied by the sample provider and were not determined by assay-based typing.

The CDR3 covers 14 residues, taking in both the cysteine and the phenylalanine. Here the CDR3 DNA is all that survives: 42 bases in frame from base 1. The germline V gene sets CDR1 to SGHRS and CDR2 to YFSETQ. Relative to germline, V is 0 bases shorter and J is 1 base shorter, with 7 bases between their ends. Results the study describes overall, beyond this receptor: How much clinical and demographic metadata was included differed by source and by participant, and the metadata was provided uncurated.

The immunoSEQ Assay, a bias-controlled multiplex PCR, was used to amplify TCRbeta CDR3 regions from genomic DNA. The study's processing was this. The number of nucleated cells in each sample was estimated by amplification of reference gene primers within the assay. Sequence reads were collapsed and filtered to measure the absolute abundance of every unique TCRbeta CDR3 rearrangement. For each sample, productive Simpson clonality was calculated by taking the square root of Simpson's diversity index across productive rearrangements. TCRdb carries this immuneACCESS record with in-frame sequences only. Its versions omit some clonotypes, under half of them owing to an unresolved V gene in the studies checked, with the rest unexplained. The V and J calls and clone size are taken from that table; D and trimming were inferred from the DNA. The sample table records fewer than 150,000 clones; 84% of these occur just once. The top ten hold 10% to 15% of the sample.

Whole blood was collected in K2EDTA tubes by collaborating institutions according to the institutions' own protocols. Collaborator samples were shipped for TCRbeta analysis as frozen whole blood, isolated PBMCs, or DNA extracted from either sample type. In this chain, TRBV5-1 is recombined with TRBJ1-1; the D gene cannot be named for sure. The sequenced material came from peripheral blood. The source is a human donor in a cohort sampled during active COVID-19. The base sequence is TGCGCCAGCAGCTTGGCCGGAGGGAACACTGAAGCTTTCTTT. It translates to CASSLAGGNTEAFF.